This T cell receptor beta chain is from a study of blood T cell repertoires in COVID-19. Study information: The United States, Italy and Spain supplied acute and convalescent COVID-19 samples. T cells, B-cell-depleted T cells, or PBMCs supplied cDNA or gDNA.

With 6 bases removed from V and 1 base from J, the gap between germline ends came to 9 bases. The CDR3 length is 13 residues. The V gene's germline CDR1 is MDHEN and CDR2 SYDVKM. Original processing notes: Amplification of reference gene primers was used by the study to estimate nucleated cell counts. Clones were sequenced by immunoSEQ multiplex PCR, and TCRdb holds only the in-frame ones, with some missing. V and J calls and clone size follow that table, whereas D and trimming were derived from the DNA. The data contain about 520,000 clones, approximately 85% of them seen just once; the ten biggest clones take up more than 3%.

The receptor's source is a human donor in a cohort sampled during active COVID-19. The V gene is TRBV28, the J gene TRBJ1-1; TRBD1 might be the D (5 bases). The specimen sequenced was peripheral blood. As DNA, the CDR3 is TGTGCCAGCAGCTCCGGACAGAACACTGAAGCTTTCTTT. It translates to CASSSGQNTEAFF.